These 9 T cell receptor beta chains were sequenced from one sample in a study of blood T cell repertoires in COVID-19. The assay was immunoSEQ multiplex PCR, and TCRdb's table has in-frame clones only and misses some. The table lists 200,000 to 250,000 clones, 70% to 90% of them singletons. Sample: peripheral blood. These receptors all stem from a man aged 60-69 years with acute or convalescent COVID-19.

The genes are TRBV29-1 and TRBJ1-4; 11 positions agree with TRBD1. Germline CDR1 and CDR2: SQVTM and ANQGSEA. With V trimmed by 7 bases and J by 1 base, 2 bases remained unmatched. The CDR3 is 14 residues long. CDR3 nucleotides: TGCAGCGCGGGACAGGGGGAAACTAATGAAAAACTGTTTTTT. It codes for CSAGQGETNEKLFF.

This clone occurred many times. V gene TRBV4-3 combines with J gene TRBJ2-7, with D maybe TRBD2 (6 bases). Trimming left V 4 bases short and J 4 bases short, with 20 bases between. Looked up from germline, CDR1 is LGHNA and CDR2 is YSLEER. There are 16 residues in the CDR3. This CDR3 reads CASSLGSGEHGYEQYF. Written as DNA, the CDR3 is TGCGCCAGCAGCCTCGGCTCGGGGGAGCATGGGTACGAGCAGTACTTC.

The chain joins TRBV3-1 (or the pseudogene TRBV3-2) to TRBJ2-5; the match to TRBD1 covers 8 bases. CDR3 length: 16 amino acids. Trimming took 1 base from V and 2 from J; bases not matched to a gene: 6. Germline CDR1 and CDR2: LGHDT and YNNKEL (reference sequence). DNA for the CDR3: TGTGCCAGCAGCCAAGTGAAGACAGGGGTACAAGAGACCCAGTACTTC. This sequence encodes CASSQVKTGVQETQYF.

The chain recombines TRBV14 with TRBJ2-7; 7 nucleotides align to TRBD2. This CDR3 region has 15 residues. V shed 1 base and J 2 bases; nucleotides not matched to a gene: 5. Germline V CDR1 and CDR2: SGHDN, FVKESK. The CDR3 DNA reads TGTGCCAGCAGCCAAGGACCGGGGGGTCCCTACGAGCAGTACTTC. It encodes CASSQGPGGPYEQYF.

This clone was detected once. The chain is built from TRBV20-1 and TRBJ2-1; TRBD2 agrees at 12 bases. CDR3 size: 16 residues. Losses at the gene ends were 3 bases for V and 7 bases for J; bases not matched to a gene: 10. Per germline, CDR1 DFQATT and CDR2 SNEGSKA (reference sequence). This CDR3 reads CSASPASGRARNEQFF. The CDR3, as DNA: TGCAGTGCTAGTCCCGCTAGCGGGAGGGCCCGAAATGAGCAGTTCTTC.

The chain is built from TRBV12-1 and TRBJ2-5; the D call in the table, TRBD1, was not verified against the DNA. TRBV12-1 is deemed a pseudogene. This CDR3 is built from 12 residues. The CDR3 nucleotides read TGTGCCAGCAGCTTTCCCAGGGAGACCCAGTACTTC. It specifies CASSFPRETQYF.

The J gene is TRBJ1-3, the V gene TRBV4-3, with 8 bases matching TRBD1. This CDR3 contains 16 residues. Germline V gene sequence: CDR1 LGHNA, CDR2 YSLEER. V lost 3 bases, J lost 2 bases, and 6 bases stayed unmatched. The CDR3 sequence is CASSQTLTGAGNTIYF. As DNA, the CDR3 is TGCGCCAGCAGCCAGACCCTGACAGGGGCTGGAAACACCATATATTTT.

This rearrangement joins TRBV6-1 to TRBJ2-7; TRBD2 matches 9 bases. Unmatched junction bases numbered 11, after V lost 4 bases and J lost 4 bases. CDR1 is MNHNS, CDR2 SASEGT, per germline. The CDR3 covers 16 residues. Here the CDR3 reads CASSGGASGAAYEQYF. DNA of the CDR3: TGTGCCAGCAGTGGGGGGGCTAGCGGGGCGGCTTACGAGCAGTACTTC.

The V gene is TRBV7-9, the J gene TRBJ2-6, with 7 nucleotides matching TRBD1. J lost 2 bases, V lost 7 bases, and 5 bases had no gene match. Germline V CDR1 and CDR2: SEHNR, FQNEAQ (reference sequence). There are 15 residues in the CDR3. Written as DNA, the CDR3 is TGTGCCAGCACAGGCGACAGGGCTGGGGCCAACGTCCTGACTTTC. Residues: CASTGDRAGANVLTF.